This T cell receptor (beta chain) was identified in a study of T cell responses to AZD1222 COVID-19 vaccine. Overall study context: The analysis combined second doses at about 4 or about 12 weeks. Regarding the study as a whole: No repertoire was sampled before or during the peak T cell response, only after it. Nearly half of the spike-specific TCRs reportedly recognize variant regions that carry no mutations. Possibly, clonal diversity was underestimated; donors were largely white British and included more females.

This CDR3 is built from 14 residues. The V and J ends lost 6 bases and 4 bases, in that order; junction bases with no gene match: 8. CDR1 is ENHRY and CDR2 is SYGVKD in the germline V gene. Concerning this clone: What it binds is not known.

Assay: immunoSEQ multiplex PCR; the TCRdb copy retains only in-frame clones and omits some. Among 100,000 or so clones listed, about 89% were seen once. The TCR was taken from an adult in good health. Sequences were derived from peripheral blood, sampled on day 0 of AZD1222 vaccination. The rearrangement links TRBV10-3 to TRBJ1-2, with 7 bases aligning to TRBD1. The CDR3 DNA follows: TGTGCCATCAGCCTTGCAGGGGGGAGCTATGGCTACACCTTC. This translates into CAISLAGGSYGYTF.